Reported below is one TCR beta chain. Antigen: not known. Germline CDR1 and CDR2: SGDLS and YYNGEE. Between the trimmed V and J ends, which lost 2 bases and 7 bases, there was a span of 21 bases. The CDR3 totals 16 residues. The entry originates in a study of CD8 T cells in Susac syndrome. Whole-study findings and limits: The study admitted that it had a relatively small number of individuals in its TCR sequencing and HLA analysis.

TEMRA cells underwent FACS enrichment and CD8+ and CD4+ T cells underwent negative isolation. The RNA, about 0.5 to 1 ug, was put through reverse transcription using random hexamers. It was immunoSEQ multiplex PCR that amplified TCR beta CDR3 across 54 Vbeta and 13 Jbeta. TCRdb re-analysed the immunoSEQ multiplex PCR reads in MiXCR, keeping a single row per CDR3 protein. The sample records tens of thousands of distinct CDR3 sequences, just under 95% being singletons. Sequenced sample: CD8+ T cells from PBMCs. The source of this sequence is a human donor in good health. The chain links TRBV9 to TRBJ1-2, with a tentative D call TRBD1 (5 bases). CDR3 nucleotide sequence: TGTGCCAGCAGCGTCGGACTGGCCTTGGGCGGGGCTGGCTACACCTTC. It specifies CASSVGLALGGAGYTF.